Below are 6 T cell receptor beta chains sequenced from a single sample in a study of control samples from healthy donors and cancer patients. Sequencing used immunoSEQ multiplex PCR; TCRdb keeps in-frame clones, though not all of them. The sample lists about 51,000 clones; about 80% were seen once. The sequencing input was blood. The receptors come from a man between 65 and 85 years old in good health.

The chain is built from TRBV7-9 and TRBJ1-1; D gene ambiguous. V dropped 2 bases and J dropped 1 base, with 5 bases sitting between them. The CDR3 sequence is 13 residues long. Germline values: CDR1 SEHNR, CDR2 FQNEAQ (reference sequence). The DNA for the CDR3 is TGTGCCAGCAGCTTAACGGAGAACACTGAAGCTTTCTTT. Its protein is CASSLTENTEAFF.

The chain links TRBV9 to TRBJ1-2, with a weak D call TRBD1 (6 bases). V lost 0 bases and J lost 8, with 17 bases in between. Per germline, CDR1 SGDLS and CDR2 YYNGEE. The CDR3 length is 15 residues. The CDR3 here is CASSVGAGAGSGYTF. As DNA, the CDR3 is TGTGCCAGCAGCGTAGGGGCGGGGGCAGGTAGCGGCTACACCTTC.

The gene calls are TRBV7-6 and TRBJ1-1, with 8 bases that match TRBD1. The CDR3 covers 16 residues. CDR1 and CDR2 from the germline V gene are SGHVS and FNYEAQ. V trimming: 2 bases; J trimming: 5 bases; junction bases outside the gene matches: 10. In nucleotides, the CDR3 is TGTGCCAGCAGCTTACGAGGAGGACAGGGTGGGACTGAAGCTTTCTTT. This sequence encodes CASSLRGGQGGTEAFF.

The chain carries TRBV19 and TRBJ1-5; D is unresolved. CDR1 and CDR2 from the germline V gene are LNHDA and SQIVND (reference sequence). V was clipped by 6 bases and J by 4 bases, with 10 bases between them. This CDR3 region has 13 residues. The CDR3 bases are TGTGCCAGTAGGCTTCCCCCTAATCAGCCCCAGCATTTT. Protein product: CASRLPPNQPQHF. Looking up the rest from reference TRBV19 and TRBJ1-5 gives the full variable domain: DGGITQSPKYLFRKEGQNVTLSCEQNLNHDAMYWYRQDPGQGLRLIYYSQIVNDFQKGDIAEGYSVSREKKESFPLTVTSAQKNPTAFYLCASRLPPNQPQHFGDGTRLSIL.

V usage is TRBV2 and J usage is TRBJ1-5; D uncertain. Per germline, CDR1 SNHLY and CDR2 FYNNEI. V lost 4 bases and J lost 3, with 7 bases in between. The CDR3 has 13 residues. For the CDR3, the DNA is TGTGCCAGCAGTGGGACGCTCAATCAGCCCCAGCATTTT. It specifies CASSGTLNQPQHF.

The V and J genes are TRBV7-2 and TRBJ1-1; D not certain. The CDR3 spans 14 residues. Trimming removed 3 bases from V and 3 bases from J, with 11 bases in between. The V gene's germline CDR1 is SGHTA and CDR2 FQGNSA. The CDR3 loop reads CASSFGLIDTEAFF. In DNA form, the CDR3 reads TGTGCCAGCAGCTTTGGACTTATTGACACTGAAGCTTTCTTT.